This passage covers 2 T cell receptor beta chains from one sample sequenced in a study of Graves' ophthalmopathy and Graves' hyperthyroidism. Amplification targeted the TCR beta CDR3 regions, with RNA transcripts as the source material. The first round was an RT-PCR with HTBI primers, and the second round was a multiplex PCR. TCRdb redid the calling of the multiplex PCR reads with MiXCR, one entry per CDR3 protein. The sample holds roughly 350,000 distinct CDR3 sequences, 17% seen once. Sample: peripheral blood. These receptors originate from an adult woman with stable Graves' hyperthyroidism.

This clonotype came up many times. The chain recombines TRBV28 with TRBJ1-1; D remains ambiguous. Germline CDR1 and CDR2: MDHEN and SYDVKM. This CDR3 comprises 14 residues. The ends were cut back, 2 bases at V and 3 bases at J, with 10 bases in the middle. The CDR3 bases are TGTGCCAGCAGTTTAATCCCAAGACACACTGAAGCTTTCTTT. Protein sequence: CASSLIPRHTEAFF.

J is TRBJ2-5 and V is TRBV7-8; D unclear. CDR1 and CDR2 from the germline V gene are SGHVS and FQNEAQ. V gave up 5 bases and J gave up 0 bases, with 16 bases separating them. This CDR3 has 16 amino acids. The CDR3 protein is CASSPGFVVHQETQYF. The DNA of the CDR3 is TGTGCCAGCAGCCCCGGGTTCGTTGTGCACCAAGAGACCCAGTACTTC. Looking up the rest from reference TRBV7-8 and TRBJ2-5 gives the full variable domain: GAGVSQSPRYKVAKRGQDVALRCDPISGHVSLFWYQQALGQGPEFLTYFQNEAQLDKSGLPSDRFFAERPEGSVSTLKIQRTQQEDSAVYLCASSPGFVVHQETQYFGPGTRLLVL.